This note documents a single TCR beta chain sequence. The entry originates in a study of CD8 T cells in Susac syndrome. Per the germline V gene, CDR1 is MDHEN and CDR2 is SYDVKM. The CDR3 runs 16 residues. V lost 9 bases to trimming and J lost 6 bases; unmatched junction nucleotides: 13. The authors reverse transcribed about 0.45 to 1 ug RNA with random hexamers. TCRdb fed the immunoSEQ multiplex PCR reads into MiXCR, producing one record per CDR3 protein. The sample carries 180,000 or so distinct CDR3 sequences, around 95% recorded once. This clonotype was sampled from a human donor in good health. V is TRBV28 and J is TRBJ1-6, with 8 bases matching TRBD1. The sequencing input was CD4+ T cells from PBMCs. CDR3 sequence: CASASPGTGTNSPLHF. In DNA, the CDR3 is TGTGCCAGTGCATCACCCGGGACAGGCACTAATTCACCCCTCCACTTT.